This entry lists 16 T cell receptor beta chains sequenced from one sample in a study of blood T cell repertoires in COVID-19 (TCRdb year 2020). Library method: the immunoSEQ multiplex PCR assay. TCRdb re-hosts the immuneACCESS table, in-frame sequences only. Its copies lack some clones; in the studies checked, an unresolved V gene accounts for under half of them, and the cause for the rest is not known. Recorded for this sample are about 140,000 clones; around 80% of them occurred a single time. The ten largest clones take up around 4% of the sample. Sequences were obtained from peripheral blood. Receptor source: a man aged 60 to 69 with acute or convalescent COVID-19.

The chain links TRBV6-2 or TRBV6-3 to TRBJ2-1; the match to TRBD2 covers 7 bases. This CDR3 region has 16 residues. CDR1 is MNHEY and CDR2 is SVGEGT in the germline V gene. Trimming took 4 bases from V and 0 from J; bases not matched to a gene: 6. CDR3 amino acids: CASSSSGVSSYNEQFF. In DNA form, the CDR3 reads TGTGCCAGCAGTTCGAGCGGGGTGAGCTCCTACAATGAGCAGTTCTTC.

The chain is built from TRBV4-3 and TRBJ1-1, with a possible D match to TRBD1 (5 bases). Trimming took 0 bases from V and 0 from J, leaving 5 bases between them. The V gene's germline CDR1 is LGHNA and CDR2 YSLEER. This CDR3 has 14 amino acids. The CDR3 DNA is TGCGCCAGCAGCCAAGACAGGGTGAACACTGAAGCTTTCTTT. Amino acids: CASSQDRVNTEAFF.

This clone occurred a few times. The V gene is TRBV7-9, the J gene TRBJ1-1, with 7 bases fitting TRBD1. J gave up 0 bases and V 5 bases, and 3 bases lay outside the gene matches. The CDR3 contains 14 residues. Germline V CDR1 and CDR2: SEHNR, FQNEAQ (reference sequence). The CDR3 here is CASSRTGLNTEAFF. In DNA, the CDR3 is TGTGCCAGCAGCAGGACAGGTTTGAACACTGAAGCTTTCTTT.

The V and J genes are TRBV6-5 and TRBJ2-5; D call uncertain. Trimming pared 5 bases from V and 5 bases from J, leaving 15 bases between. Germline V CDR1 and CDR2: MNHEY, SVGAGI. This CDR3 spans 14 amino acids. CDR3 nucleotide sequence: TGTGCCAGCAGTACGCCCTACGCGATGGAGACCCAGTACTTC. It encodes CASSTPYAMETQYF.

Notes on this clone: The sample contains more than one DNA sequence encoding this CDR3. The chain uses TRBV28 and TRBJ2-7, with a tentative D call TRBD2 (6 bases). This CDR3 is built from 13 residues. Trimming left V 2 bases short and J 4 bases short, with 9 bases between. Looked up from germline, CDR1 is MDHEN and CDR2 is SYDVKM. The chain's CDR3 is CASSLRGSYEQYF. The CDR3 DNA reads TGTGCCAGCAGTTTACGGGGGTCTTACGAGCAGTACTTC.

This chain uses TRBV19 with TRBJ1-1, with D perhaps matching TRBD1 (6 bases). CDR1 is LNHDA and CDR2 is SQIVND in the germline V gene (reference sequence). The CDR3 totals 14 residues. V lost 6 bases and J lost 4, with 15 bases in between. CDR3 region: CASRTTGPGTEAFF. In DNA form, the CDR3 reads TGTGCCAGTAGAACGACAGGTCCGGGCACTGAAGCTTTCTTT.

This clone was detected only a few times. The chain recombines TRBV19 with TRBJ2-2, with 8 bases lining up with TRBD1. This CDR3 is built from 15 residues. CDR1 is LNHDA, CDR2 SQIVND, per germline (reference sequence). With 4 bases clipped from V and 6 bases from J, the junction kept 7 bases outside the gene matches. CDR3 sequence reads: CASSTRTGLAGELFF. In DNA form, the CDR3 reads TGTGCCAGTAGTACTAGGACAGGGTTAGCCGGGGAGCTGTTTTTT.

This sequence joins TRBV2 and TRBJ2-7, with TRBD2 as a possible D gene (5 bases). The germline V gene has CDR1 SNHLY and CDR2 FYNNEI. Trimming removed 2 bases from V and 3 bases from J, with 11 bases in between. The CDR3 is 14 residues long. CDR3 amino acids: CASSERDRGYEQYF. The CDR3 DNA reads as TGTGCCAGCAGTGAACGGGATCGGGGCTACGAGCAGTACTTC.

This clone was seen once. V gene TRBV6-5 combines with J gene TRBJ1-5, with 9 bases matching TRBD1. Looked up from germline, CDR1 is MNHEY and CDR2 is SVGAGI. Trimming at V came to 5 bases and at J to 5 bases, leaving 7 bases not matched to a gene. The CDR3 sequence is 15 residues long. As DNA, the CDR3 is TGTGCCAGCAGTAACCGGGACAGGGTTCATCAGCCCCAGCATTTT. Amino acid sequence: CASSNRDRVHQPQHF.

This sequence joins TRBV27 and TRBJ2-1; TRBD1 matches at 7 bases. The junction had 6 bases not matched to a gene; V was cut back by 2 bases and J by 8 bases. This CDR3 contains 14 residues. The V gene's germline CDR1 is MNHEY and CDR2 SMNVEV (reference sequence). In DNA form, the CDR3 reads TGTGCCAGCAGTTTACGGACAGGCAACGATGAGCAGTTCTTC. This translates into CASSLRTGNDEQFF.

In this sample, this clone turned up a few times. This sequence joins TRBV11-2 and TRBJ2-2; tentative D call: TRBD2 (5 bases). This CDR3 is built from 15 residues. The germline CDR1 and CDR2 sequences are SGHAT and FQNNGV. V lost 1 base, J lost 1 base, and 7 bases lay in between. The CDR3 is CASSLGTLNTGELFF. The DNA of the CDR3 is TGTGCCAGCAGCTTAGGGACTCTGAACACCGGGGAGCTGTTTTTT.

The J gene is TRBJ1-2, the V gene TRBV4-3; no clear D gene. V lost 1 base, J lost 0 bases, and 6 bases lay in between. Germline V gene data show CDR1 as LGHNA and CDR2 as YSLEER. CDR3 length: 14 amino acids. In DNA form, the CDR3 reads TGCGCCAGCAGCCAAGCCACAGCTAACTATGGCTACACCTTC. Its translation is CASSQATANYGYTF.

The chain is built from TRBV27 and TRBJ1-5; possible D gene TRBD1, 5 bases. Trimming took 3 bases from V and 3 from J, leaving 9 bases between them. The CDR3 runs 14 residues. The V gene's germline CDR1 is MNHEY and CDR2 SMNVEV (reference sequence). The CDR3 region is CASSFLGVNQPQHF. The CDR3 region has the DNA TGTGCCAGCAGTTTTTTAGGGGTCAATCAGCCCCAGCATTTT.

This clone has just a few counts. The V call is TRBV6-5, the J call TRBJ1-2; TRBD1 aligns across 9 bases. Germline values: CDR1 MNHEY, CDR2 SVGAGI. CDR3 length equals 12 residues. With V trimmed by 7 bases and J by 8 bases, 5 bases remained unmatched. The CDR3 bases are TGTGCCAGCACGACAGGGGGAGAAGGCTACACCTTC. As protein: CASTTGGEGYTF.

V and J are TRBV7-2 and TRBJ2-5; no reliable D call. Germline CDR1 and CDR2: SGHTA and FQGNSA. Deletions cut 2 bases from V and 3 bases from J, with 4 bases between. The CDR3 totals 12 residues. CDR3 DNA sequence: TGTGCCAGCAGCTTAAATAAAGAGACCCAGTACTTC. This gives the protein CASSLNKETQYF. The whole variable domain, filled in from reference TRBV7-2 and TRBJ2-5, reads GAGVSQSPSNKVTEKGKDVELRCDPISGHTALYWYRQSLGQGLEFLIYFQGNSAPDKSGLPSDRFSAERTGGSVSTLTIQRTQQEDSAVYLCASSLNKETQYFGPGTRLLVL.

There are a few counts of this clone. The chain recombines TRBV10-3 with TRBJ1-5; 7 bases are a match to TRBD1. CDR1 ENHRY and CDR2 SYGVKD come from the germline V gene. The CDR3 has 15 residues. J gave up 3 bases and V 2 bases, and 4 bases lay outside the gene matches. CDR3 bases: TGTGCCATCAGTGAGGGGGACAGTTCCAATCAGCCCCAGCATTTT. Protein sequence: CAISEGDSSNQPQHF.